A selection of T cell receptor beta chains follows, all from one sample in a study of OX40 agonist ivuxolimab in advanced cancers. Libraries were prepared by immunoSEQ multiplex PCR; TCRdb keeps only in-frame clonotypes and omits some of them. Here the sample spans 75,000 to 95,000 clones, more than 80% being singletons. The sequencing here drew on CD4+ or CD8+ T cells sorted from blood, taken in a trial of the OX40 agonist ivuxolimab. The receptors were sampled from an adult with an advanced solid tumor such as melanoma, head and neck, liver or kidney cancer. Each CDR3 is given with its conserved first and last residue.

TRBV28,CASSYIPWTSGANVLTF
TRBV30,CAWKWEGLTDTQYF
TRBV6-6,CASRTSGGPYNEQFF
TRBV6-6,CASSYMTGGPYEQYF
TRBV6-1,CASSGPRQAPLFNTEAFF
TRBV9,CASSADGQGNQPQHF
TRBV5-4,CASSLKTGVVSGELFF
TRBV19,CASHRGTASTDTQYF
TRBV27,CASSWRRPGDLSGANVLTF
TRBV11-2,CASSFRQGGSSGANVLTF
TRBV7-9,CASTPGMNTGELFF
TRBV5-1,CASSPTVSSVGITDTQYF
TRBV5-1,CASSFSGGRADTQYF
TRBV7-8,CASSSRETNEKLFF
TRBV18,CASSPPGGGQPQHF
TRBV15,CATSRGVGQPQHF
TRBV18,CASSLTALSSTGELFF
TRBV19,CASSRESNQPQHF
TRBV28,CASSLAGSGNSPLHF
TRBV19,CASSISRGGNIQYF
TRBV6-4,CASSDPKGWSQPQHF
TRBV30,CAYPGQRNTGELFF
TRBV7-3,CASSSGQAVTTDTQYF
TRBV6-6,CASSYSSGQGYEQYF
TRBV28,CASSLFQNYGYTF
TRBV5-1,CASSLIVGQDGYTF
TRBV4-3,CASSSRYGRRAPTDTQYF
TRBV5-8,CASSSRAGINYGYTF
TRBV19,CASSGGDATQYF
TRBV7-2,CASSLVVLENPYYNEQFF
TRBV5-1,CASSLEGHFTQYF
TRBV18,CASSPQGVSGANVLTF
TRBV5-1,CASSTSGAGANVLTF